This T cell receptor (beta chain) derives from a study of blood T cell repertoires in COVID-19 (dated by TCRdb to 2020 to 2022). General notes on the study: The collaborator samples originated in the United States, Italy and Spain and spanned the acute and convalescent phases of COVID-19. HLA class I and class II types, where available, came from metadata supplied by the sample provider rather than from assay-based typing. Nearly every sample came with metadata listing a de-identified subject ID, COVID-19 status, age in years and sex. Deeply sampled blood TCRbeta repertoires from subjects exposed to, actively infected with, or recovered from COVID-19 were included in the dataset. Samples were obtained from the ongoing ImmuneRACE study (first 160 participants) and from over 1,000 subjects provided by 6 global collaborators. The repertoires were released in a freely available public database intended as a resource for research on the immune response to SARS-CoV-2. The material from the prospective study consisted of cDNA or gDNA derived from T cells, B-cell-depleted T cells, or PBMCs.

CDR1 and CDR2 are read off the germline V gene as SGHDT and YYEEEE. Including the terminal cysteine and phenylalanine, the CDR3 comprises 16 residues. CDR3 DNA only is kept here, 48 bases in frame from base 1. Trimming takes 0 bases off V and 5 bases off J; junction bases not matched to a gene: 10. The immunoSEQ Assay, a bias-controlled multiplex PCR, was used to amplify TCRbeta CDR3 regions from genomic DNA. Per the original workflow: Nucleated cell counts per sample were estimated from amplification of reference gene primers within the assay. To quantify the absolute abundance of each unique TCRbeta CDR3 rearrangement, sequence reads were collapsed and filtered. For each sample, productive Simpson clonality was calculated as the square root of Simpson's diversity index over productive rearrangements. TCRdb took over this immuneACCESS table, retaining in-frame rearrangements with V and J assigned. Such tables are incomplete; in checked studies, under half of the missing clones stem from an unresolved V gene, and the remainder is unexplained. V, J and clone size derive from that table, while D and trimming were established from the DNA sequence. The sample has over 200,000 clones on record, about 87% of them singletons. The top ten hold roughly 3% of the sample.

In Seattle, one collaborating source enrolled patients while the infection was active and tracked those patients longitudinally over the course of disease. The collaborating institutions used their own protocols to collect whole blood in K2EDTA tubes. Collaborator samples were shipped for TCRbeta analysis as frozen whole blood, isolated PBMCs, or DNA extracted from either sample type. Note on this clone: What antigen it recognizes has not been identified. No base-level quality is on record; no much larger clone is a single base apart.

General study outcomes and caveats: How much clinical and demographic metadata was included differed by source and by participant, and the metadata was provided uncurated.

The sequence was collected from a man aged 30 to 45 with COVID-19, enrolled during active disease. The chain couples TRBV5-6 to TRBJ2-7, and 8 junctional nucleotides match TRBD1. The material sequenced was peripheral blood. The DNA sequence is given as TGTGCCAGCAGCTTGGTGTTTGTTGCAGGGGGCCACGAGCAGTACTTC. Its protein product is CASSLVFVAGGHEQYF.